This T cell receptor beta chain was captured by sequencing in a study of patients and donors after allogeneic stem cell transplantation. This CDR3 has 15 residues. CDR1 and CDR2 (germline): KGHDR, SFDVKD. With 5 bases clipped from V and 5 bases from J, the junction kept 7 bases outside the gene matches. This clonotype came up a few times. TCRdb re-called the RT-PCR reads through MiXCR, storing one row per CDR3 protein. The profile shows approximately 160,000 distinct CDR3 sequences, 30% of them singletons. The chain recombines TRBV24-1 with TRBJ2-1, with TRBD2 matching over 8 bases. The clonotype originates from a human donor who was either an allogeneic HSCT recipient or a stem cell or donor lymphocyte infusion donor (not recorded which). It is not recorded whose cells these are; they may come from a transplant donor. Sequences were obtained from blood, either unsorted or a sorted T cell fraction (not recorded which). This CDR3 is CATSVGTSGNNEQFF. The CDR3 nucleotides read TGTGCCACCAGTGTAGGTACTAGCGGAAACAATGAGCAGTTCTTC.